The 22 T cell receptor beta chains below were found in one sample sequenced in a study of molecular identifiers for immune sequencing clone quantification. TCRdb used MiXCR to reprocess the PCR reads, holding one entry per CDR3 protein. Of approximately 630,000 distinct CDR3 sequences in the sample, around 25% were seen once. The source material was naive CD8+ T cells from blood, with Jurkat cell RNA spiked in. Subset noted: FACS-sorted CD8+CD4-CCR7+CD45RA+ naive T cells. The receptors stem from a human donor in good health. Some libraries in this study had Jurkat cell RNA spiked in.

As for this clonotype: This may be a read error, as it is one base from a much larger clone. The V call is TRBV6-2 or TRBV6-3, the J call TRBJ2-4; D is uncertain. Germline CDR1 MNHEY, CDR2 SVGEGT. This CDR3 has 12 amino acids. CDR3 in DNA: TGTGCCAGCAGCGCCCTAGACGGCATTCAGTGCTTC. It codes for CASSALDGIQCF.

The chain uses TRBV24-1 and TRBJ2-7, with 9 bases that match TRBD2. CDR3 length: 14 amino acids. From germline, CDR1 is KGHDR and CDR2 SFDVKD. The trim removed 0 bases at V and 5 bases at J, leaving 1 base unmatched. The CDR3 sequence: CATSDLASGDEQYF. As DNA, the CDR3 is TGTGCCACCAGTGATTTGGCTAGCGGGGACGAGCAGTACTTC.

V and J are TRBV19 and TRBJ2-3; D remains unclear. The germline CDR1 and CDR2 sequences are LNHDA and SQIVND (reference sequence). The CDR3 totals 15 residues. Trimming cost V 5 bases and J 4 bases, with 16 bases left between them. DNA of the CDR3: TGTGCCAGTAGTGGTGGGGTGGGGAAGGCAGATACGCAGTATTTT. Translated: CASSGGVGKADTQYF. The complete variable domain, with remaining parts taken from reference TRBV19 and TRBJ2-3, reads DGGITQSPKYLFRKEGQNVTLSCEQNLNHDAMYWYRQDPGQGLRLIYYSQIVNDFQKGDIAEGYSVSREKKESFPLTVTSAQKNPTAFYLCASSGGVGKADTQYFGPGTRLTVL.

V is TRBV14 and J is TRBJ2-1, with 10 bases fitting TRBD2. Looked up from germline, CDR1 is SGHDN and CDR2 is FVKESK. The V gene end was trimmed by 6 bases and the J gene end by 5 bases; junction bases not matched to a gene: 10. The CDR3 runs to 16 residues. The CDR3 sequence is CASRASGGEPDNEQFF. In nucleotides, the CDR3 is TGTGCCAGCAGGGCTAGCGGGGGTGAACCTGACAATGAGCAGTTCTTC.

Regarding this clonotype: A single base separates this from a much larger clone, so it may be a read error. This chain joins TRBV5-6 and TRBJ2-7; weak D call: TRBD1 (6 bases). The germline V gene has CDR1 SGHDT and CDR2 YYEEEE. V lost 3 bases, J lost 3 bases, and 16 bases lay in between. The CDR3 extends over 15 amino acids. The CDR3 protein is CASSYKGDMIYEQYF. CDR3 nucleotides: TGTGCCAGCAGCTACAAAGGGGACATGATCTACGAGCAGTACTTC.

To note about this clonotype: This clone may be a read error of a much larger clone one base away. This chain connects TRBV4-3 to TRBJ1-4; D is uncertain. This CDR3 spans 15 amino acids. The germline V gene has CDR1 LGHNA and CDR2 YSLEER. The CDR3 region has the DNA TGCGCCAGCAGCCAGCGGAGGGTCCGGGATGAAGAACTGTTTTTT. Its protein product is CASSQRRVRDEELFF.

To note about this clonotype: A much larger clone is a single base away; this may be a read error. The rearrangement uses TRBV2 and TRBJ1-1; D unclear. Trimming shortened V by 9 bases and J by 6 bases, and 14 bases separated the two germline ends. Germline loops: CDR1 SNHLY, CDR2 FYNNEI. The CDR3 length is 12 residues. CDR3 sequence reads: CASRSGYAEAFF. The CDR3 DNA reads TGTGCCAGTCGGAGTGGTTACGCTGAAGCTTTCTTT. The full variable domain, with the rest looked up from reference TRBV2 and TRBJ1-1, is EPEVTQTPSHQVTQMGQEVILRCVPISNHLYFYWYRQILGQKVEFLVSFYNNEISEKSEIFDDQFSVERPDGSNFTLKIRSTKLEDSAMYFCASRSGYAEAFFGQGTRLTVV.

This clonotype was seen a handful of times. This sequence joins TRBV7-9 and TRBJ2-5; 8 nucleotides match TRBD1. The CDR3 length is 13 residues. Germline CDR1 reads SEHNR; CDR2 reads FQNEAQ (reference sequence). V gave up 6 bases and J gave up 5 bases; unmatched junction bases: 5. CDR3 protein: CASSWTGQETQYF. CDR3 in DNA: TGTGCCAGCAGTTGGACAGGGCAGGAGACCCAGTACTTC.

The V gene is TRBV6-5, the J gene TRBJ1-1; D gene uncertain. The CDR3 totals 14 residues. Trimming left V 7 bases short and J 5 bases short, with 17 bases between. Germline assignment: CDR1 MNHEY and CDR2 SVGAGI. This CDR3 reads CASTENRVGTEAFF. CDR3 bases: TGTGCCAGCACCGAAAATAGGGTGGGGACTGAAGCTTTCTTT.

This clonotype was found a few times. The chain employs TRBV4-3 and TRBJ1-4; 9 nucleotides line up with TRBD1. This CDR3 is built from 14 residues. Trimming cost V 5 bases and J 8 bases; bases outside gene matches: 6. Germline values: CDR1 LGHNA, CDR2 YSLEER. The CDR3 DNA reads TGCGCCAGCAGCGCCCGGACAGGGGACGAAAAACTGTTTTTT. Translation gives CASSARTGDEKLFF.

This clonotype was seen more than once but under ten times. The V call is TRBV12-3 or TRBV12-4, the J call TRBJ1-1; 8 bases line up with TRBD1. Germline trimming cut 8 bases from V and 1 base from J; bases unmatched to any gene: 6. The CDR3 runs 14 residues. Written as DNA, the CDR3 is TGTGCCAGCGGTCCGGACAGGGCGAACACTGAAGCTTTCTTT. As protein: CASGPDRANTEAFF.

This chain links TRBV19 with TRBJ2-7, with TRBD1 identical over 7 bases. J lost 6 bases, V lost 9 bases, and 11 bases had no gene match. The CDR3 covers 13 residues. Germline V gene data show CDR1 as LNHDA and CDR2 as SQIVND (reference sequence). The CDR3 here is CASRDRPLGEQYF. The CDR3 region has the DNA TGTGCCAGCAGGGACAGACCCCTGGGCGAGCAGTACTTC.

The chain is built from TRBV29-1 and TRBJ2-1; D tentatively fits TRBD1 or TRBD2 (6 bases each). V lost 6 bases and J 2 bases, leaving 20 bases between the germline ends. The CDR3 is 16 residues long. Per germline, CDR1 SQVTM and CDR2 ANQGSEA. The CDR3 region has the DNA TGCAGCGTGAGGGGGGACCGGGGGCGGGCCTACAATGAGCAGTTCTTC. This sequence encodes CSVRGDRGRAYNEQFF.

In this sample, this clonotype turned up many times. The chain joins TRBV11-2 to TRBJ2-3; 7 nucleotides match TRBD2. V gave up 1 base and J gave up 9 bases; unmatched junction bases: 4. This CDR3 has 13 residues. CDR1 is SGHAT, CDR2 FQNNGV, per germline. This CDR3 is CASSLGDGRTQYF. Written as DNA, the CDR3 is TGTGCCAGCAGCTTAGGGGACGGGAGGACGCAGTATTTT.

The chain links TRBV30 to TRBJ2-3, with D possibly being TRBD1 or TRBD2 (5 bases each). Trimming stripped 1 base from V and 0 bases from J, with 5 bases between. The germline V gene has CDR1 GTSNPN and CDR2 SVGIG (reference sequence). The length of the CDR3 is 13 residues. As DNA, the CDR3 is TGTGCCTGGAGTGGGGACAGCACAGATACGCAGTATTTT. Residues: CAWSGDSTDTQYF.

The chain links TRBV11-2 to TRBJ2-1, with TRBD2 matching 7 bases. This CDR3 has 13 residues. J was trimmed by 9 bases and V by 8 bases; bases with no gene match: 10. Per germline, CDR1 SGHAT and CDR2 FQNNGV. CDR3 amino acids: CASGPSLAGEQFF. DNA of the CDR3: TGTGCCAGCGGCCCAAGTTTAGCGGGTGAGCAGTTCTTC. The complete variable domain, with remaining parts taken from reference TRBV11-2 and TRBJ2-1, reads EAGVAQSPRYKIIEKRQSVAFWCNPISGHATLYWYQQILGQGPKLLIQFQNNGVVDDSQLPKDRFSAERLKGVDSTLKIQPAKLEDSAVYLCASGPSLAGEQFFGPGTRLTVL.

This clonotype was detected a few times. V gene TRBV27 combines with J gene TRBJ2-1, with D uncertain. The germline gives CDR1 MNHEY, CDR2 SMNVEV (reference sequence). V gave up 5 bases and J gave up 3 bases, with 11 bases separating them. This CDR3 region has 14 residues. The CDR3 nucleotides are TGTGCCAGCAGTACCCAGGACCACTACAATGAGCAGTTCTTC. Translated, it gives CASSTQDHYNEQFF.

The CDR3 reads CASGKGWQDLNYEQYF. The DNA for the CDR3 is TGTGCCAGCGGCAAAGGGTGGCAGGACCTAAACTACGAGCAGTACTTC. The chain has TRBV21-1 and TRBJ2-7. TRBV21-1 is a pseudogene segment. The CDR3 is 16 amino acids.

The table lists this clonotype with a count of one. A read error is possible here, since a much larger clone lies one base away. This sequence joins TRBV2 and TRBJ2-3; D could derive from TRBD1 or TRBD2 (6 bases each). In germline, CDR1 is SNHLY, CDR2 FYNNEI. The CDR3 is 16 residues long. CDR3 bases: TGTGCCAGCGGTGAAGCTCCGAGCGAGGGGGGTGATACGAAGTATTTT. This codes for CASGEAPSEGGDTKYF. Full variable domain (missing parts from reference TRBV2 and TRBJ2-3): EPEVTQTPSHQVTQMGQEVILRCVPISNHLYFYWYRQILGQKVEFLVSFYNNEISEKSEIFDDQFSVERPDGSNFTLKIRSTKLEDSAMYFCASGEAPSEGGDTKYFGPGTRLTVL.

This clonotype was seen a few times. The CDR3 loop reads CASRGSGTDNSPLHF. The CDR3 DNA reads as TGTGCCAGCAGGGGATCGGGGACCGATAATTCACCCCTCCACTTT. The V gene is TRBV4-2, the J gene TRBJ1-6; TRBD1 is a possible D gene (5 bases). CDR1 and CDR2 from the germline V gene are LGHNA and YNFKEQ. Trimming stripped 6 bases from V and 5 bases from J, with 14 bases between. This CDR3 has 15 residues.

The chain carries TRBV27 and TRBJ2-3; D is possibly TRBD2 (5 bases). This CDR3 is 15 amino acids long. Trimming stripped 3 bases from V and 6 bases from J, with 16 bases between. Germline loops: CDR1 MNHEY, CDR2 SMNVEV (reference sequence). The CDR3 nucleotides read TGTGCCAGCAGTTTTCGGTCAGCGGTGGCGGATACGCAGTATTTT. Its translation: CASSFRSAVADTQYF.

This clonotype was picked up many times. The V and J genes are TRBV6-5 and TRBJ2-5; 12 bases match TRBD2. The germline V gene encodes CDR1 MNHEY and CDR2 SVGAGI. This CDR3 region has 18 residues. V trimming: 0 bases; J trimming: 0 bases; junction bases outside the gene matches: 5. The CDR3: CASSYSTSGRSYQETQYF. For the CDR3, the DNA is TGTGCCAGCAGTTACTCAACTAGCGGGAGGAGTTACCAAGAGACCCAGTACTTC.